This entry is about one T cell receptor (beta chain). Its matching antigen is unknown. The sample is drawn from a study of T cells in Graves' hyperthyroidism and ophthalmopathy. Trimming left V 3 bases short and J 4 bases short, with 10 bases between. The CDR3 totals 15 residues. Germline-derived CDR1 and CDR2 are SNHLY and FYNNEI. General study results and limits: Appearing also in blood were most of the thyroid clonotypes expanded above 0.001.

Researchers amplified the TCR beta CDR3 regions from RNA transcripts. First-round RT-PCR targeting the TCR CDR3 was performed with the HTBI primer set. In TCRdb, the multiplex PCR reads were re-called with MiXCR into one record per CDR3 protein. The table records approximately 210,000 distinct CDR3 sequences, 15% to 20% of them present only once. Uncontrolled infection, other autoimmune disease, pregnancy or lactation excluded patients. Diagnoses were made from clinical symptoms, serum measures (thyroxine and TRAb), thyroid ultrasound and orbital computed tomography. The source material was blood. The TCR was taken from a middle-aged man with Graves' hyperthyroidism. The chain couples TRBV2 to TRBJ2-6, with D possibly being TRBD1 (5 bases). The CDR3 DNA reads TGTGCCAGCAGTGACTGGCAGGGAGGGGCCAACGTCCTGACTTTC. Amino acid sequence: CASSDWQGGANVLTF.